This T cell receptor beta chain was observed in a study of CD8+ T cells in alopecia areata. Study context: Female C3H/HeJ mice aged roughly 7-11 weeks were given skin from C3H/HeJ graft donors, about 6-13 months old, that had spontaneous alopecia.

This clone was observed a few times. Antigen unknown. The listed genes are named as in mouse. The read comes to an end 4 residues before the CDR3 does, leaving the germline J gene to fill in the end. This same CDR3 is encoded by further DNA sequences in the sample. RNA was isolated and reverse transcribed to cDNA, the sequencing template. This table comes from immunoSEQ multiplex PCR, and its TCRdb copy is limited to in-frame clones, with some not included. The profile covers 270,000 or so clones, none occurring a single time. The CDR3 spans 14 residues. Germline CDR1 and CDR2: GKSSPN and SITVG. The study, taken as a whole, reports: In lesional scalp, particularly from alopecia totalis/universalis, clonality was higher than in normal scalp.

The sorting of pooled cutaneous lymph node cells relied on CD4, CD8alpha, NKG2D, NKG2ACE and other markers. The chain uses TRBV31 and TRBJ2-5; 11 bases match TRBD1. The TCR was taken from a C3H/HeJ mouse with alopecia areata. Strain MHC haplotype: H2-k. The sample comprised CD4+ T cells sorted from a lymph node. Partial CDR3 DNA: TGTGCCTGGAGTCTCCGGACAGGGGGCGAC. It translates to CAWSLRTGGD. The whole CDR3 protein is CAWSLRTGGDTQYF.